These 29 T cell receptor beta chains were sequenced from one sample in a study of PD-1 blockade in classical Hodgkin lymphoma. The method was immunoSEQ multiplex PCR; TCRdb's version includes in-frame clones alone and lacks a portion of them. The sample has some 25,000 clones, around 73% seen once. All patients relapsed after autologous stem cell transplantation, and brentuximab vedotin exposure varied. The sequencing here drew on peripheral blood mononuclear cells (PBMCs), taken before the second cycle of nivolumab. These TCRs come from a human donor with classical Hodgkin lymphoma.

This chain connects TRBV6-1 to TRBJ1-6; D is ambiguous. Deletions cut 6 bases from V and 11 bases from J, with 17 bases between. Germline CDR1 MNHNS, CDR2 SASEGT. There are 14 residues in the CDR3. The CDR3 region has the DNA TGTGCCAGCAGCACCATGTCCCGGAATCCACCCCTCCACTTT. Translation: CASSTMSRNPPLHF.

The chain couples TRBV4-3 to TRBJ2-2; D is unclear. The CDR3 consists of 14 residues. Deletions cut 1 base from V and 3 bases from J, with 6 bases between. Looked up from germline, CDR1 is LGHNA and CDR2 is YSLEER. The CDR3 coding sequence is TGCGCCAGCAGCCAAGCCGGTGACACCGGGGAGCTGTTTTTT. It encodes CASSQAGDTGELFF.

The rearrangement uses TRBV5-1 and TRBJ2-1, with 8 bases that match TRBD1. The CDR3 has 14 amino acids. CDR1 SGHRS and CDR2 YFSETQ come from the germline V gene. V dropped 4 bases and J dropped 5; count of bases not matched to a gene: 5. CDR3 protein: CASSPQGADNEQFF. The CDR3 DNA follows: TGCGCCAGCAGCCCCCAGGGGGCGGACAATGAGCAGTTCTTC.

The chain joins TRBV5-1 to TRBJ2-6; weak D call: TRBD1 (6 bases). CDR3 size: 17 residues. Trimming took 4 bases from V and 2 from J, leaving 16 bases between them. Per germline, CDR1 SGHRS and CDR2 YFSETQ. CDR3: CASSPEQGPPGANVLTF. Here the CDR3 DNA reads TGCGCCAGCAGCCCGGAACAGGGCCCACCTGGGGCCAACGTCCTGACTTTC.

To note about this clone: One junction end does not reproduce the germline sequence, and a read error may be involved. The chain uses TRBV7-7 and TRBJ2-3, with 7 bases fitting TRBD2. The CDR3 contains 11 residues. The V gene's germline CDR1 is SSHAT and CDR2 FNYEAQ (reference sequence). CDR3 protein: CASSPGRTQYF. The CDR3 DNA is TGTGCTAGCAGCCCCGGGAGGACGCAGTATTTT.

The chain combines TRBV7-2 with TRBJ2-5; D unclear. The CDR3 length is 14 residues. Germline loops: CDR1 SGHTA, CDR2 FQGNSA. Trimming left V 2 bases short and J 4 bases short, with 11 bases between. In DNA, the CDR3 is TGTGCCAGCAGCTTAATGCTGGCGGCAGAGACCCAGTACTTC. It translates to CASSLMLAAETQYF.

This clone was seen a few times. The chain employs TRBV4-3 and TRBJ1-1; no clear D gene. The germline V and J ends were trimmed by 0 bases and 5 bases, with 7 bases remaining between them. This CDR3 contains 13 residues. Looked up from germline, CDR1 is LGHNA and CDR2 is YSLEER. CDR3 amino acids: CASSQDPWTEAFF. The CDR3 DNA reads as TGCGCCAGCAGCCAAGATCCGTGGACTGAAGCTTTCTTT.

This clone was observed a handful of times. The chain recombines TRBV5-1 with TRBJ1-2; D is uncertain. This CDR3 spans 15 amino acids. CDR1 SGHRS and CDR2 YFSETQ come from the germline V gene. V dropped 2 bases and J dropped 8 bases, with 19 bases sitting between them. DNA of the CDR3: TGCGCCAGCAGCTTAGGGAATGAAGGGTATCACGGCTACACCTTC. It specifies CASSLGNEGYHGYTF.

The rearrangement joins TRBV20-1 to TRBJ2-7; weak D call: TRBD2 (5 bases). Germline CDR1 is DFQATT and CDR2 is SNEGSKA (reference sequence). The V and J ends lost 3 bases and 4 bases respectively, with 7 bases between them. This CDR3 has 11 residues. CDR3 loop: CSASTSYEQYF. In DNA, the CDR3 is TGCAGTGCTAGCACTAGTTACGAGCAGTACTTC.

This clone occurred a few times. This sequence joins TRBV10-3 and TRBJ1-1; D gene unclear. CDR1 is ENHRY, CDR2 SYGVKD, per germline. The V end lost 3 bases, the J end lost 1 base, and 6 bases lay between the germline ends. This CDR3 has 13 residues. This chain's CDR3 is CAISDPENTEAFF. CDR3 nucleotide sequence: TGTGCCATCAGTGACCCAGAGAACACTGAAGCTTTCTTT.

The CDR3 nucleotides are TGTGCCAGTAGTGCGGACAGTCCTAACTATGGCTACACCTTC. Protein sequence: CASSADSPNYGYTF. This sequence joins TRBV19 and TRBJ1-2; D might be TRBD1 (6 bases). CDR3 size: 14 residues. CDR1 is LNHDA, CDR2 SQIVND, per germline (reference sequence). Between the trimmed V and J ends, which lost 5 bases and 0 bases, there was a span of 10 bases.

The chain links TRBV28 to TRBJ1-5, with D unclear. The CDR3 contains 14 residues. CDR1 is MDHEN and CDR2 is SYDVKM in the germline V gene. The germline V and J ends were trimmed by 2 bases and 4 bases, with 9 bases remaining between them. The CDR3 loop reads CASSLILKNQPQHF. The CDR3 coding sequence is TGTGCCAGCAGTTTAATACTTAAGAATCAGCCCCAGCATTTT.

The V call is TRBV5-1, the J call TRBJ2-5, with 10 bases that match TRBD1. The trim removed 4 bases at V and 5 bases at J, leaving 5 bases unmatched. CDR3 size: 14 residues. Germline CDR1 and CDR2: SGHRS and YFSETQ. This chain's CDR3 is CASSAGQGYETQYF. CDR3 nucleotide sequence: TGCGCCAGCAGCGCGGGACAGGGGTACGAGACCCAGTACTTC.

The rearrangement joins TRBV7-3 to TRBJ2-5; 7 bases match TRBD1. V shed 6 bases, J shed 5 bases, and the junction held 12 bases outside the gene matches. The CDR3 sequence is 15 residues long. CDR1 is SGHTA and CDR2 is FQGTGA in the germline V gene. This CDR3 is CASSPLTGIMETQYF. The CDR3 DNA reads as TGTGCCAGCAGTCCATTGACAGGGATTATGGAGACCCAGTACTTC.

This sequence joins TRBV7-6 and TRBJ2-7; the D gene is possibly TRBD1 (6 bases). Between the trimmed V and J ends, which lost 2 bases and 5 bases, there was a span of 16 bases. The CDR3 length is 15 residues. CDR1 and CDR2 from the germline V gene are SGHVS and FNYEAQ. CDR3 loop: CASSLRRQGLDEQYF. DNA for the CDR3: TGTGCCAGCAGCTTAAGGAGGCAGGGGCTCGACGAGCAGTACTTC.

This chain links TRBV7-8 with TRBJ2-7, with D possibly being TRBD1 (6 bases). Deletions cut 0 bases from V and 3 bases from J, with 9 bases between. There are 14 residues in the CDR3. CDR1 and CDR2 from the germline V gene are SGHVS and FQNEAQ. The CDR3 loop is CASSLATRGYEQYF. In DNA, the CDR3 is TGTGCCAGCAGCTTAGCCACCAGGGGCTACGAGCAGTACTTC.

The chain's CDR3 is CASRVTKLVDEQYF. CDR3 DNA sequence: TGTGCCAGCAGAGTAACGAAACTAGTCGACGAGCAGTACTTC. The chain combines TRBV2 with TRBJ2-7; D may be TRBD2 (5 bases). The CDR3 extends over 14 amino acids. Trimming cost V 6 bases and J 5 bases, with 17 bases left between them. In germline, CDR1 is SNHLY, CDR2 FYNNEI.

The chain has TRBV7-3 and TRBJ2-2; D unresolved. CDR3 length equals 16 residues. V gave up 5 bases and J gave up 3 bases, with 16 bases separating them. CDR1 is SGHTA, CDR2 FQGTGA, per germline. The CDR3 loop reads CASSPNLGPYTGELFF. The CDR3 DNA reads as TGTGCCAGCAGCCCGAACCTTGGACCGTACACCGGGGAGCTGTTTTTT.

The rearrangement uses TRBV5-5 and TRBJ1-1, with a possible D match to TRBD1 (6 bases). Germline values: CDR1 SGHKS, CDR2 YYEKEE (reference sequence). The CDR3 has 15 amino acids. Trimming shortened V by 2 bases and J by 4 bases, and 15 bases separated the two germline ends. The CDR3 protein is CASSFLGGEGTEAFF. The CDR3 region has the DNA TGTGCCAGCAGCTTCCTTGGGGGCGAGGGCACTGAAGCTTTCTTT.

DNA for the CDR3: TGTGCCAGCAGTATAGATCTACAGGGAGGGCAGCCCCAGCATTTT. Its protein product is CASSIDLQGGQPQHF. The chain links TRBV6-5 to TRBJ1-5; D is perhaps TRBD1 (6 bases). Between the trimmed V and J ends, which lost 5 bases and 7 bases, there was a span of 18 bases. Germline assignment: CDR1 MNHEY and CDR2 SVGAGI. There are 15 residues in the CDR3.

V and J are TRBV6-5 and TRBJ2-7; D call uncertain. The CDR3 extends over 12 amino acids. V lost 3 bases and J 6 bases, leaving 9 bases between the germline ends. CDR1 and CDR2 (germline): MNHEY, SVGAGI. The CDR3 protein is CASSYFRAEQYF. The CDR3 bases are TGTGCCAGCAGTTATTTTAGGGCCGAGCAGTACTTC.

The chain couples TRBV6-1 to TRBJ1-2; D call uncertain. The CDR3 consists of 14 residues. Trimming pared 6 bases from V and 4 bases from J, leaving 15 bases between. Germline V gene sequence: CDR1 MNHNS, CDR2 SASEGT. The CDR3 region is CASSGPLFGYGYTF. DNA of the CDR3: TGTGCCAGCAGCGGACCCCTCTTTGGCTATGGCTACACCTTC.

The chain employs TRBV7-8 and TRBJ2-5; 7 bases line up with TRBD1. Germline CDR1 is SGHVS and CDR2 is FQNEAQ. This CDR3 is built from 14 residues. J lost 5 bases, V lost 4 bases, and 7 bases had no gene match. DNA of the CDR3: TGTGCCAGCAGCTCAGGTGACAGGGCGGAGACCCAGTACTTC. It translates to CASSSGDRAETQYF.

This chain connects TRBV30 to TRBJ2-3; 10 bases are shared with TRBD2. V shed 0 bases and J 0 bases; nucleotides not matched to a gene: 12. The CDR3 is 19 residues long. CDR1 and CDR2 from the germline V gene are GTSNPN and SVGIG (reference sequence). The CDR3: CAWSVVWSSGGYSTDTQYF. The DNA for the CDR3 is TGTGCCTGGAGTGTTGTTTGGTCTAGCGGGGGTTATAGCACAGATACGCAGTATTTT.

V gene TRBV6-6 combines with J gene TRBJ2-5; 7 positions agree with TRBD2. Germline V CDR1 and CDR2: MNHNY, SVGAGI (reference sequence). The CDR3 totals 14 residues. V gave up 4 bases and J gave up 1 base; unmatched junction bases: 3. CDR3 in amino acids: CASSSGGTQETQYF. The CDR3 region has the DNA TGTGCCAGCAGTTCGGGGGGAACCCAAGAGACCCAGTACTTC.

The CDR3 region is CASSVNPTDTQYF. The CDR3 DNA reads TGTGCCAGCAGCGTAAATCCAACAGATACGCAGTATTTT. The chain is built from TRBV9 and TRBJ2-3, with D uncertain. Germline CDR1 SGDLS, CDR2 YYNGEE. The V end was cut by 1 base, the J end by 3 bases, with 6 bases between. The CDR3 length is 13 residues.

This clone was observed a handful of times. The V call is TRBV7-2, the J call TRBJ2-3; possible D gene TRBD1, 5 bases. V shed 5 bases and J shed 3 bases, with 15 bases lying between them. The CDR3 extends over 15 amino acids. Germline-derived CDR1 and CDR2 are SGHTA and FQGNSA. The CDR3 DNA reads as TGTGCCAGCAGCACCTTGGGGCAGACAACAGATACGCAGTATTTT. It is translated as CASSTLGQTTDTQYF.

The chain couples TRBV4-1 to TRBJ2-5; D not resolved. There are 14 residues in the CDR3. V lost 0 bases and J 1 base, leaving 6 bases between the germline ends. CDR1 and CDR2 (germline): MGHRA, YSYEKL. The DNA of the CDR3 is TGCGCCAGCAGCCAAGATACCAGCCAAGAGACCCAGTACTTC. Translated: CASSQDTSQETQYF.

This chain links TRBV6-5 with TRBJ2-7; 9 bases agree with TRBD1. Germline CDR1 is MNHEY and CDR2 is SVGAGI. Losses at the gene ends were 0 bases for V and 0 bases for J; bases not matched to a gene: 3. The CDR3 is made up of 16 amino acids. CDR3: CASSYSGTGSSYEQYF. The CDR3 DNA follows: TGTGCCAGCAGTTACTCCGGGACAGGGAGCTCCTACGAGCAGTACTTC.